Below are 20 T cell receptor beta chains sequenced from a single sample in a study of radiation and T cells in renal cell carcinoma. The protocol was immunoSEQ multiplex PCR, while the TCRdb copy is restricted to in-frame clones and leaves out a portion. The sample carries 150,000 to 200,000 clones, 88% recorded once. Time point given: blood 4 weeks post-SBRT, at nephrectomy. Documented treatment: 15 Gy SBRT to primary tumor, nephrectomy 4 weeks later. The sample here was blood, taken from a patient whose treatment included radiotherapy and nephrectomy. All receptors derive from a woman between 50 and 59 years old with renal cell carcinoma.

The chain recombines TRBV10-3 with TRBJ1-4, with D unresolved. In germline, CDR1 is ENHRY, CDR2 SYGVKD. Trimming removed 3 bases from V and 3 bases from J, with 11 bases in between. The CDR3 totals 15 residues. CDR3 amino acids: CAISDSLTPNEKLFF. Written as DNA, the CDR3 is TGTGCCATCAGTGACTCGTTGACACCTAATGAAAAACTGTTTTTT.

The chain employs TRBV19 and TRBJ1-1; no reliable D call. V gave up 6 bases and J gave up 1 base, with 15 bases separating them. Germline V lookup: CDR1 LNHDA, CDR2 SQIVND (reference sequence). The CDR3 is 15 amino acids. The CDR3 is CASRVGGVPNTEAFF. In nucleotides, the CDR3 is TGTGCCAGTAGGGTTGGAGGAGTACCGAACACTGAAGCTTTCTTT. The whole variable domain, remainder taken from reference TRBV19 and TRBJ1-1, is DGGITQSPKYLFRKEGQNVTLSCEQNLNHDAMYWYRQDPGQGLRLIYYSQIVNDFQKGDIAEGYSVSREKKESFPLTVTSAQKNPTAFYLCASRVGGVPNTEAFFGQGTRLTVV.

The rearrangement joins TRBV28 to TRBJ1-2; no definite D call. CDR1 and CDR2 from the germline V gene are MDHEN and SYDVKM. CDR3 length: 12 residues. With 3 bases removed from V and 8 bases from J, the gap between germline ends came to 10 bases. The DNA for the CDR3 is TGTGCCAGCAGTTTGCTAGGCCAAGGCTACACCTTC. Protein: CASSLLGQGYTF.

This clone was found once. The chain's CDR3 is CASSATGTTTYEQYF. CDR3 DNA sequence: TGTGCCAGCAGCGCGACCGGGACTACAACCTACGAGCAGTACTTC. The gene calls are TRBV9 and TRBJ2-7; 7 positions agree with TRBD2. Germline V gene lookup returns CDR1 SGDLS and CDR2 YYNGEE. After removal of 3 bases from V and 2 bases from J, the junction contained 8 bases not matched to a gene. The CDR3 sequence is 15 residues long. The whole variable domain, filled in from reference TRBV9 and TRBJ2-7, reads DSGVTQTPKHLITATGQRVTLRCSPRSGDLSVYWYQQSLDQGLQFLIQYYNGEERAKGNILERFSAQQFPDLHSELNLSSLELGDSALYFCASSATGTTTYEQYFGPGTRLTVT.

The chain uses TRBV6-1 and TRBJ2-3, with TRBD1 as a possible D gene (6 bases). The DNA end is more similar to TRBJ1-5, so the J call may be wrong. CDR1 MNHNS and CDR2 SASEGT come from the germline V gene. The CDR3 sequence is 16 residues long. The CDR3 region has the DNA TGTGCCAGCAGTGGAGGACTAGCGGGGGGCACAGATACGCAGCATTTT. This codes for CASSGGLAGGTDTQHF.

In this sample, this clone turned up a few times. This CDR3 reads CASRSEMNTEAFF. The CDR3 nucleotides read TGCGCCAGCAGAAGTGAAATGAACACTGAAGCTTTCTTT. The chain combines TRBV5-1 with TRBJ1-1, with D hard to call. V was cut by 5 bases and J by 0 bases, with 8 bases left in between. The CDR3 has 13 residues. The germline V gene has CDR1 SGHRS and CDR2 YFSETQ.

Notes on this clone: At the DNA level, this CDR3 is encoded by other sequences in the same sample as well. The chain couples TRBV5-1 to TRBJ1-5; the D is unclear. Trimming took off 0 bases at V and 1 base at J, with 2 bases between the two ends. The CDR3 loop spans 13 amino acids. The germline gives CDR1 SGHRS, CDR2 YFSETQ. CDR3 sequence: CASSLGSNQPQHF. CDR3 DNA: TGCGCCAGCAGCTTGGGCAGCAATCAGCCCCAGCATTTT.

V usage is TRBV15 and J usage is TRBJ1-5; D remains unclear. Germline lookup yields CDR1 LNHNV and CDR2 YYDKDF (reference sequence). The CDR3 length is 15 residues. Trimming removed 3 bases from V and 0 bases from J, with 9 bases in between. The CDR3 DNA is TGTGCCACCAGCAGGTTTGGAGGTAGCAATCAGCCCCAGCATTTT. Translating gives CATSRFGGSNQPQHF.

The rearrangement uses TRBV5-1 and TRBJ1-5, with D possibly matching TRBD1 (5 bases). The germline V and J ends were trimmed by 5 bases and 0 bases, with 12 bases remaining between them. Germline-derived CDR1 and CDR2 are SGHRS and YFSETQ. CDR3 length equals 15 residues. The CDR3 here is CASRKTDNSNQPQHF. DNA for the CDR3: TGCGCCAGCAGAAAGACAGACAATAGCAATCAGCCCCAGCATTTT.

This clone was observed a single time. The chain combines TRBV7-9 with TRBJ1-2; D is unclear. The germline CDR1 and CDR2 sequences are SEHNR and FQNEAQ (reference sequence). Deletions cut 4 bases from V and 8 bases from J, with 11 bases between. There are 12 residues in the CDR3. CDR3 region: CASSSDEAGYTF. The CDR3 DNA reads as TGTGCCAGCAGCTCAGACGAAGCCGGCTACACCTTC.

V is TRBV9 and J is TRBJ2-5; no definite D call. The ends were cut back, 0 bases at V and 3 bases at J, with 0 bases in the middle. CDR1 SGDLS and CDR2 YYNGEE come from the germline V gene. The CDR3 consists of 11 residues. CDR3 in DNA: TGTGCCAGCAGCGTAGAAGAGACCCAGTACTTC. Translation: CASSVEETQYF.

The V gene is TRBV11-1, the J gene TRBJ1-1; 9 bases fit TRBD1. The V gene's germline CDR1 is SGHAT and CDR2 FQDESV (reference sequence). The CDR3 runs 12 residues. V trimming: 5 bases; J trimming: 8 bases; junction bases outside the gene matches: 3. The CDR3 nucleotides read TGTGCCAGCAGCGGGACAGGGATAGAAGCTTTCTTT. Its protein is CASSGTGIEAFF.

This chain uses TRBV6-5 with TRBJ1-2; no firm D call. V lost 4 bases and J 7 bases, leaving 10 bases between the germline ends. Germline V CDR1 and CDR2: MNHEY, SVGAGI. The CDR3 runs 12 residues. The DNA for the CDR3 is TGTGCCAGCAGTTCCCCGCTCGGTGGCTACACCTTC. It encodes CASSSPLGGYTF.

This rearrangement joins TRBV29-1 to TRBJ1-1; perhaps TRBD1 as D (5 bases). Trimming removed 7 bases at V and 8 bases at J, with 17 bases between. Germline V lookup: CDR1 SQVTM, CDR2 ANQGSEA. This CDR3 contains 12 residues. CDR3 sequence reads: CSGGDDGEEAFF. CDR3 nucleotides: TGCAGCGGGGGGGACGACGGCGAAGAAGCTTTCTTT.

The J gene is TRBJ1-6, the V gene TRBV30; D not resolved. Germline V CDR1 and CDR2: GTSNPN, SVGIG (reference sequence). The CDR3 has 12 amino acids. Trimming stripped 8 bases from V and 10 bases from J, with 15 bases between. This CDR3 is CAGSRLGSPLHF. The CDR3 region has the DNA TGTGCCGGATCCCGACTTGGCTCACCCCTCCACTTT.

The chain is built from TRBV18 and TRBJ2-2; 8 bases are a match to TRBD1. CDR1 and CDR2 from the germline V gene are KGHSH and LQKENI. This CDR3 spans 16 amino acids. With 3 bases clipped from V and 4 bases from J, the junction kept 7 bases outside the gene matches. The CDR3 spells CASSPAGQGSTGELFF. As DNA, the CDR3 is TGTGCCAGCTCACCTGCCGGACAGGGATCCACCGGGGAGCTGTTTTTT.

The chain links TRBV5-6 to TRBJ1-4, with D possibly matching TRBD1 (5 bases). Germline V CDR1 and CDR2: SGHDT, YYEEEE. With 0 bases removed from V and 8 bases from J, the gap between germline ends came to 14 bases. There are 15 residues in the CDR3. The CDR3: CASSLEGPSREKLFF. The CDR3 DNA follows: TGTGCCAGCAGCTTGGAGGGGCCTAGTAGAGAAAAACTGTTTTTT.

This chain connects TRBV5-1 to TRBJ1-2, with a possible D match to TRBD1 (6 bases). The V and J ends lost 4 bases and 8 bases respectively, with 18 bases between them. The CDR3 spans 14 residues. CDR1 is SGHRS and CDR2 is YFSETQ in the germline V gene. The CDR3 here is CASSADSAVGGYTF. The CDR3 DNA sequence: TGCGCCAGCAGCGCGGACAGTGCTGTGGGCGGCTACACCTTC.

V gene TRBV9 combines with J gene TRBJ1-5; D gene ambiguous. The length of the CDR3 is 15 residues. From germline, CDR1 is SGDLS and CDR2 YYNGEE. V lost 4 bases, J lost 4 bases, and 15 bases lay in between. CDR3 sequence: CASSPAAWLNQPQHF. The CDR3 bases are TGTGCCAGCAGCCCCGCGGCGTGGCTGAATCAGCCCCAGCATTTT.

V and J are TRBV6-6 and TRBJ1-1, with TRBD1 matching 11 bases. The CDR3 has 14 residues. J was trimmed by 3 bases and V by 6 bases; bases with no gene match: 3. The germline V gene has CDR1 MNHNY and CDR2 SVGAGI (reference sequence). CDR3 amino acids: CASSGQGAHTEAFF. CDR3 coding DNA: TGTGCCAGCAGCGGACAGGGGGCGCACACTGAAGCTTTCTTT.